This T cell receptor beta chain came from a study of Ad26.COV2.S vaccination and SARS-CoV-2 variants. Study conclusions and caveats: Overall T cell responses may have been underestimated by the analyses of TCR breadth and depth.

For this clone: The antigen remains undetermined.

Treatment meaning: some 19 received Ad26.COV2.S at low or high dose, single or two shots; about five received placebo; per-sample allocation not given. Repertoires come from day 63 after the first vaccine or placebo injection. This vaccine is an Ad26 vector that expresses the Wuhan-strain SARS-CoV-2 spike. Clones were read by immunoSEQ multiplex PCR, and TCRdb kept only the in-frame ones, dropping some. The table includes hundreds of thousands of clones, 89% detected once. The TCR originated in a person aged 18 to 65 who received the Ad26.COV2.S COVID-19 vaccine or a placebo. The starting material was peripheral blood, obtained in a trial of Ad26.COV2.S vaccine versus placebo.

The CDR3 DNA is TGCAGTGCTAGTCACCCGAGGGCCAGGGGCGGGGAGCTGTTTTTT. This codes for CSASHPRARGGELFF. The chain is built from TRBV20-1 and TRBJ2-2; a possible D gene is TRBD1 (6 bases). Germline V gene sequence: CDR1 DFQATT, CDR2 SNEGSKA (reference sequence). This CDR3 is built from 15 residues. Deletions cut 3 bases from V and 7 bases from J, with 18 bases between.